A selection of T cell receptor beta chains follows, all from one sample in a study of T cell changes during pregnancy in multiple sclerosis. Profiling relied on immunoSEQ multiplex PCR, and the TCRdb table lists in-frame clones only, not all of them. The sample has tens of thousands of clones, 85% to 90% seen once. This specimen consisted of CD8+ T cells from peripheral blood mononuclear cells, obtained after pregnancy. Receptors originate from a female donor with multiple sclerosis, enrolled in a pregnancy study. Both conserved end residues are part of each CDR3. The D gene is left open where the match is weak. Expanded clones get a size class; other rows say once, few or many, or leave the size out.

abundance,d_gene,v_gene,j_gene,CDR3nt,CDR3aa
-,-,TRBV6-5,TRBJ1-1,TGTGCCAGCAGTTACTCTCAGGGGTGGGGCACTGAAGCTTTCTTT,CASSYSQGWGTEAFF
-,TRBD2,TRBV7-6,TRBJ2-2,TGTGCCAGCAGCTTGTTTACTAGCGGAAACACCGGGGAGCTGTTTTTT,CASSLFTSGNTGELFF
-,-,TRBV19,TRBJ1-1,TGTGCCAGTAAAAGGGGCCTCTCGTCTGCCACTGAAGCTTTCTTT,CASKRGLSSATEAFF
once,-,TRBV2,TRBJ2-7,TGTGCCAGCAGTGAAGGGGGGGCCTACGAGCAGTACTTC,CASSEGGAYEQYF
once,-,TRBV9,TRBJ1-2,TGTGCCAGCAGCGTAGCAGGGGCGGCCTTTAACTATGGCTACACCTTC,CASSVAGAAFNYGYTF
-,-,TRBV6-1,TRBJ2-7,TGTGCCAGCAGTGACCACATCTACGAGCAGTACTTC,CASSDHIYEQYF
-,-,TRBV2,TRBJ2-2,TGTGCCAGCCTGGCCGGGACAGGGGAGCTGTTTTTT,CASLAGTGELFF
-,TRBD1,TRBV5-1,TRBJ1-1,TGCGCCAGCAGCTTCCCGGGGACAGGGGGATCGAACACTGAAGCTTTCTTT,CASSFPGTGGSNTEAFF
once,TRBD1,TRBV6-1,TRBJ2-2,TGTGCCAGCAGTGACTGGGACAGGGCGAACACCGGGGAGCTGTTTTTT,CASSDWDRANTGELFF
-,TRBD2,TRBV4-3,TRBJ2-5,TGCGCCAGCAGCCAAACGACTAGCGGGGGGGAAGAGACCCAGTACTTC,CASSQTTSGGEETQYF
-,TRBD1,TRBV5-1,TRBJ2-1,TGCGCCAGCAGCTGGACAGGATTACTTGAGCAGTTCTTC,CASSWTGLLEQFF
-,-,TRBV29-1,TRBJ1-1,TGCAGCGTTATCCCGGGGGGGCCTGAAGCTTTCTTT,CSVIPGGPEAFF
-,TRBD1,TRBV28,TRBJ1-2,TGTGCCAGCAGCCTAAACACCGGGACAGCTTACTATGGCTACACCTTC,CASSLNTGTAYYGYTF
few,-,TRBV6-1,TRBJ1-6,TGTGCCAGCAGTCTAAGACAGCAAAATTCACCCCTCCACTTT,CASSLRQQNSPLHF